This T cell receptor (beta chain) was sequenced during a study of blood T cells in healthy people across ages. The authors ran a second PCR of 7 to 11 cycles using a sample-barcoded 5' primer and a J-beta primer mix. A tag from a template-switch adaptor with 12 random nucleotides marked each cDNA molecule. TCRdb processed the 5' RACE reads anew with MiXCR; each CDR3 protein has one entry. The repertoire consists of fewer than 750,000 distinct CDR3 sequences, with about 50% occurring once and the leading ten covering about 13%. V shed 6 bases and J shed 5 bases, with 11 bases lying between them. The CDR3 length is 12 residues. Germline V gene lookup returns CDR1 SGHDT and CDR2 YYEEEE.

This sequence was found in an elderly woman in good health. The chain carries TRBV5-6 and TRBJ2-5; D unresolved. Specimen: blood. Here the CDR3 DNA reads TGTGCCAGCACCGTTAACGAGGAGACCCAGTACTTC. Its translation is CASTVNEETQYF.